A selection of T cell receptor beta chains follows, all from one sample in a study of cytomegalovirus exposure and HLA in healthy donors. The method was immunoSEQ multiplex PCR; TCRdb's version includes in-frame clones alone and lacks a portion of them. This sample has roughly 120,000 clones; around 85% occur once, and the top ten carry less than 7.5%. Sequencing used PBMCs. The source of these receptors is a man aged 25-45 years in good health and CMV-seropositive. Each CDR3 is given with its conserved first and last residue. A D gene is named only where the DNA matches it firmly. A clone size is listed for some rows: how often the clone was seen (once, few, many), or a class if it is expanded.

clone_size,v_call,d_call,j_call,cdr3_nt,cdr3_aa
NA,TRBV10-2,TRBD1,TRBJ1-5,TGCGCCAGCAGTGAGCAAGGGGGCCAGCCCCAGCATTTT,CASSEQGGQPQHF
once,TRBV29-1,NA,TRBJ1-2,TGCAGCGCCGGCGGGGGGGGGAATGGCTACACCTTC,CSAGGGGNGYTF
NA,TRBV5-6,NA,TRBJ2-3,TGTGCCAGCAGCACCCCTAGCGACGGGACCTATACGCAGTATTTT,CASSTPSDGTYTQYF
once,TRBV30,NA,TRBJ1-4,TGTGCCTGGGGGGCCTCTAATGAAAAACTGTTTTTT,CAWGASNEKLFF
NA,TRBV4-3,NA,TRBJ2-7,TGCGCCAGCAGCCTAACAGGGTCCTACGAGCAGTACTTC,CASSLTGSYEQYF
NA,TRBV7-9,NA,TRBJ2-1,TGTGCCAGCAGCTTACAGATCCCCCTTAATGAGCAGTTCTTC,CASSLQIPLNEQFF
NA,TRBV2,NA,TRBJ2-3,TGTGCCAGCAGTGAAGGGGCTACGCAGTATTTT,CASSEGATQYF
NA,TRBV7-9,NA,TRBJ2-7,TGTGCCAGCAGCTTAGGCCACCCCGGGGAGCAGTACTTC,CASSLGHPGEQYF
NA,TRBV19,TRBD2,TRBJ2-1,TGTGCCAGTAGCCTTCGGGGGAGGGATGAGCAGTTCTTC,CASSLRGRDEQFF
few,TRBV30,TRBD1,TRBJ1-1,TGTGCCAGCGGGACAGGGTACACTGAAGCTTTCTTT,CASGTGYTEAFF
NA,TRBV7-9,TRBD1,TRBJ2-3,TGTGCCAGCAGCAGAACCGGGACAGGGCCTCAAGATACGCAGTATTTT,CASSRTGTGPQDTQYF
NA,TRBV4-2,TRBD2,TRBJ2-2,TGTGCCAGCAGCCAAGATCTTCGGGGGGGGGTGACCGGGGAGCTGTTTTTT,CASSQDLRGGVTGELFF
few,TRBV6-5,NA,TRBJ1-1,TGTGCCAGCAGTAACCCCGGGACTGAAGCTTTCTTT,CASSNPGTEAFF
NA,TRBV7-8,TRBD2,TRBJ2-1,TGTGCCAGCAGCCTGACTAGCGGGGGCTGGAATGAGCAGTTCTTC,CASSLTSGGWNEQFF
NA,TRBV19,NA,TRBJ1-2,TGTGCCAGTAGTATAACGCAGAATACTAACTATGGCTACACCTTC,CASSITQNTNYGYTF
once,TRBV30,NA,TRBJ2-5,TGTGCCTGCTCCGCCGGGGGTGAGACCCAGTACTTC,CACSAGGETQYF
NA,TRBV2,TRBD1,TRBJ1-5,TGTGCCAGCAGTGAAACAGGGGGCAATCAGCCCCAGCATTTT,CASSETGGNQPQHF
NA,TRBV13,NA,TRBJ1-4,TGTGCCAGCAGCTTAGGGGGGCAAAATGAAAAACTGTTTTTT,CASSLGGQNEKLFF
NA,TRBV6-5,NA,TRBJ2-7,TGTGCCAGCAGCCACGACAGCTACGAGCAGTACTTC,CASSHDSYEQYF
NA,TRBV4-3,TRBD1,TRBJ1-4,TGCGCCAGCAGCCAAGATGGGCCGGGACAGGCTGAAAAACTGTTTTTT,CASSQDGPGQAEKLFF
NA,TRBV19,TRBD1,TRBJ1-1,TGTGCCAGTAGTATACCCGGACAGGGGTTTCGAGCTTTCTTT,CASSIPGQGFRAFF
NA,TRBV25-1,TRBD2,TRBJ2-3,TGTGCCAGTAGACTAGCGGGGGGGAGAACAGATACGCAGTATTTT,CASRLAGGRTDTQYF
NA,TRBV7-8,TRBD2,TRBJ2-7,TGTGCCAGCAGCGAAGTGGGGGGGTACGAGCAGTACTTC,CASSEVGGYEQYF
NA,TRBV18,TRBD2,TRBJ2-2,TGTGCCAGCTCACCGAATAGCGGGTACACCGGGGAGCTGTTTTTT,CASSPNSGYTGELFF
NA,TRBV5-3,TRBD1,TRBJ1-5,TGTGCCAGAAGCTTGGGCGGGACAGTCCTTAATAGCAATCAGCCCCAGCATTTT,CARSLGGTVLNSNQPQHF
NA,TRBV19,NA,TRBJ2-7,TGTGCCAGTAGTTTAGGGCTAGCGACCTACGAGCAGTACTTC,CASSLGLATYEQYF
NA,TRBV7-9,TRBD2,TRBJ2-5,TGTGCCAGCAGTCCAATAGCGGGGGAGACCCAGTACTTC,CASSPIAGETQYF
NA,TRBV4-1,NA,TRBJ1-5,TGCGCCAGCAGCCAGAAGGACACCACCAATCAGCCCCAGCATTTT,CASSQKDTTNQPQHF
NA,TRBV18,NA,TRBJ1-1,TGTGCCAGCTCACCAACCACAGAACGAAGGACTGAAGCTTTCTTT,CASSPTTERRTEAFF
NA,TRBV18,NA,TRBJ1-2,TGTGCCAGCTCACAACAGAACGGGGGGCGAGGTGGCTACACCTTC,CASSQQNGGRGGYTF
NA,TRBV19,NA,TRBJ1-1,TGTGCCAGTAGTACCTTAGGCAGAGGCACTGAAGCTTTCTTT,CASSTLGRGTEAFF
NA,TRBV4-2,TRBD2,TRBJ2-7,TGTGCCAGCAGCCAAACTAGCGGGAACTACGAGCAGTACTTC,CASSQTSGNYEQYF
NA,TRBV10-3,TRBD1,TRBJ1-6,TGTGCCACCAGCTCTGGACAGGGCAATAATTCACCCCTCCACTTT,CATSSGQGNNSPLHF
NA,TRBV5-4,TRBD1,TRBJ2-1,TGTGCCAGCAGCTCGCCGACAGGGACCAATGAGCAGTTCTTC,CASSSPTGTNEQFF
NA,TRBV25-1,NA,TRBJ1-5,TGTGCCAGCAGTGACCAGACAAGCAATCAGCCCCAGCATTTT,CASSDQTSNQPQHF
NA,TRBV25-1,NA,TRBJ1-1,TGTGCCAGCAGTGAAAGTACTGGACAGCTTACTGAAGCTTTCTTT,CASSESTGQLTEAFF
NA,TRBV29-1,NA,TRBJ1-2,TGCAGCGCTTTGGACAGTACTAACTATGGCTACACCTTC,CSALDSTNYGYTF
few,TRBV6-5,NA,TRBJ2-2,TGTGCCAGCAGTTACTCCCCACAGGAGACCGGGGAGCTGTTTTTT,CASSYSPQETGELFF
NA,TRBV30,NA,TRBJ1-1,TGTGCCTGGATCAAGGACAGCCTGAACACTGAAGCTTTCTTT,CAWIKDSLNTEAFF
NA,TRBV5-1,TRBD2,TRBJ2-3,TGCGCCAGCAGCCTGTTAGCGGGGGGATACACAGATACGCAGTATTTT,CASSLLAGGYTDTQYF
NA,TRBV5-1,NA,TRBJ2-5,TGCGCCAGCACCTCCCGGGGAAACCAAGAGACCCAGTACTTC,CASTSRGNQETQYF
NA,TRBV5-4,TRBD2,TRBJ2-3,TGTGCCAGCAGCTTTTCTAGCGGGAGGGAGTATTTT,CASSFSSGREYF
NA,TRBV4-3,TRBD1,TRBJ2-2,TGCGCCAGCAGCCCCGACAGGGGATTGACCGGGGAGCTGTTTTTT,CASSPDRGLTGELFF
NA,TRBV4-1,TRBD2,TRBJ2-3,TGCGCCAGCAGCCGCTCTACTGGACTAGCGGGAAGCACAGATACGCAGTATTTT,CASSRSTGLAGSTDTQYF